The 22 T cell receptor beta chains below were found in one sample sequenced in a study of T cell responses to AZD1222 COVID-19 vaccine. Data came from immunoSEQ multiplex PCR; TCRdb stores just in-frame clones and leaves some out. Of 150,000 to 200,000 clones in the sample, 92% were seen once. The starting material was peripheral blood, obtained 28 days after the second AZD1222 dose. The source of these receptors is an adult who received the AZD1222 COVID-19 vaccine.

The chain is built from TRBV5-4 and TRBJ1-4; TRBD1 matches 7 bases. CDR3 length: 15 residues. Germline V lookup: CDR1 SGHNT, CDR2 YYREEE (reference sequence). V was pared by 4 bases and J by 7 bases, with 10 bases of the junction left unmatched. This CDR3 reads CASSARTGLGEKLFF. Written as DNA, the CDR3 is TGTGCCAGCAGCGCACGGACAGGTTTGGGTGAAAAACTGTTTTTT.

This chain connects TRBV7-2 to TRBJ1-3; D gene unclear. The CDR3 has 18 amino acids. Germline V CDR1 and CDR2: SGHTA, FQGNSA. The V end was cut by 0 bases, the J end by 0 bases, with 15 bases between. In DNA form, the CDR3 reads TGTGCCAGCAGCTTAGCGGCGAGTCGCTTGTACTCTGGAAACACCATATATTTT. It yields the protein CASSLAASRLYSGNTIYF.

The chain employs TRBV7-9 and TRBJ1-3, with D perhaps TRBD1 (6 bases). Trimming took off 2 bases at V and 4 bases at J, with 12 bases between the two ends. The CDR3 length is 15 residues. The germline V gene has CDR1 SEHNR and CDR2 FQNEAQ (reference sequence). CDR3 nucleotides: TGTGCCAGCAGCTTAAACAGGGCGGGCGGAAACACCATATATTTT. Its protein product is CASSLNRAGGNTIYF.

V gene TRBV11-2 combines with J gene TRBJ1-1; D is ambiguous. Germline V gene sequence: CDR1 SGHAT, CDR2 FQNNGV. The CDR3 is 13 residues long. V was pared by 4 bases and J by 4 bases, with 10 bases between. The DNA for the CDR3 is TGTGCCAGCAGCTCCACCCCGACCACTGAAGCTTTCTTT. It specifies CASSSTPTTEAFF.

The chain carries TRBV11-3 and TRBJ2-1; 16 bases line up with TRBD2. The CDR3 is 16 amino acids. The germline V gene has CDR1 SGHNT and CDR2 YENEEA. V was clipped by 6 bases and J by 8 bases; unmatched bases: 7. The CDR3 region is CASSPGLAGGIDEQFF. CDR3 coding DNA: TGTGCCAGCAGTCCGGGACTAGCGGGGGGGATCGATGAGCAGTTCTTC.

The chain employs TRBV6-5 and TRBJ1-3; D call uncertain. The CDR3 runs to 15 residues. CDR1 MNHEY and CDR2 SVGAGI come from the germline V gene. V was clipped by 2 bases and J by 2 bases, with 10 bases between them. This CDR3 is CASSYAADTGNTIYF. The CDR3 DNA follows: TGTGCCAGCAGTTACGCAGCTGATACTGGAAACACCATATATTTT.

In DNA form, the CDR3 reads TGTGCCAGCAGCGTAAGGGCAACAGGTGTCTTTGGAAACACCATATATTTT. Its translation: CASSVRATGVFGNTIYF. This sequence joins TRBV9 and TRBJ1-3; tentative D call: TRBD1 (5 bases). This CDR3 region has 17 residues. Germline V gene data show CDR1 as SGDLS and CDR2 as YYNGEE. The V gene lost 1 base and the J gene lost 3 bases, with 17 bases spanning the gap.

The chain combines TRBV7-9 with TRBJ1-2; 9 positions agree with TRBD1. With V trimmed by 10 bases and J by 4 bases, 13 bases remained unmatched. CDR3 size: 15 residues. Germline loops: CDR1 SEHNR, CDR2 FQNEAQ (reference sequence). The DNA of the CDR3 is TGTGCCACCACCTTGGGGACAGGGCTTGGCTATGGCTACACCTTC. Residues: CATTLGTGLGYGYTF.

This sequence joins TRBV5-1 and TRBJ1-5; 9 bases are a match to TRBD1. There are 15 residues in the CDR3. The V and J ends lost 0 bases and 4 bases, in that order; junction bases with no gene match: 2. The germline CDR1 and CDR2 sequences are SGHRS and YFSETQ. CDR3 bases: TGCGCCAGCAGCTTGGAGACAGGGGGTAATCAGCCCCAGCATTTT. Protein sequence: CASSLETGGNQPQHF. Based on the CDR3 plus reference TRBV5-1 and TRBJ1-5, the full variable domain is KAGVTQTPRYLIKTRGQQVTLSCSPISGHRSVSWYQQTPGQGLQFLFEYFSETQRNKGNFPGRFSGRQFSNSRSEMNVSTLELGDSALYLCASSLETGGNQPQHFGDGTRLSIL.

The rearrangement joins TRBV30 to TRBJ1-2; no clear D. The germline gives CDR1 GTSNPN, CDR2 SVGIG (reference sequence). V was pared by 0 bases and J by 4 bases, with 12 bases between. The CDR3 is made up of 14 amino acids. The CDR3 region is CAWSVVNSAYGYTF. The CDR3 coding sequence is TGTGCCTGGAGTGTCGTCAACAGCGCCTATGGCTACACCTTC.

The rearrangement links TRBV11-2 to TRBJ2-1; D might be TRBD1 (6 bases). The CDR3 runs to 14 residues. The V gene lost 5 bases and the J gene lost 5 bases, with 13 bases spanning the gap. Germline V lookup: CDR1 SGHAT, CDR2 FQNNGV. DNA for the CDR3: TGTGCCAGCAGCGGTAGAGGGACACACAATGAGCAGTTCTTC. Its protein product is CASSGRGTHNEQFF. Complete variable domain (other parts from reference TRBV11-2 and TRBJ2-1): EAGVAQSPRYKIIEKRQSVAFWCNPISGHATLYWYQQILGQGPKLLIQFQNNGVVDDSQLPKDRFSAERLKGVDSTLKIQPAKLEDSAVYLCASSGRGTHNEQFFGPGTRLTVL.

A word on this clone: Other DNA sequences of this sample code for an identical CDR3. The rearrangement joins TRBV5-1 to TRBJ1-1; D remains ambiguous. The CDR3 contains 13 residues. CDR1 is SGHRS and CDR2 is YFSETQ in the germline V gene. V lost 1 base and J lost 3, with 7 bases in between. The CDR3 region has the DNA TGCGCCAGCAGCTTGACGGGGTACACTGAAGCTTTCTTT. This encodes CASSLTGYTEAFF.

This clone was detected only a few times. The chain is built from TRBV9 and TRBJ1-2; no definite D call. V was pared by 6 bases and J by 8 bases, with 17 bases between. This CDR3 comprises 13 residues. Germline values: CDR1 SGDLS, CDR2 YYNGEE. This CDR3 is CASTSKEGGGYTF. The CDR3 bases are TGTGCCAGCACCTCGAAGGAGGGAGGAGGCTACACCTTC.

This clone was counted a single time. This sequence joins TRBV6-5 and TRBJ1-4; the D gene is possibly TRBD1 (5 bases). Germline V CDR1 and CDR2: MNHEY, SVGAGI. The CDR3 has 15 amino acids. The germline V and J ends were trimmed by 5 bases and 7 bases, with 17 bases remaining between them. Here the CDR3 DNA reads TGTGCCAGCAGTCGCCCCCAGCGGGGCGGTGAAAAACTGTTTTTT. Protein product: CASSRPQRGGEKLFF.

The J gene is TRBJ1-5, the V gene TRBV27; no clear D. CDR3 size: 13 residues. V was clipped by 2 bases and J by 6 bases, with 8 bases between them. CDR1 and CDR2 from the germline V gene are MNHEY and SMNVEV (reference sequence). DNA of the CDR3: TGTGCCAGCAGTTTAATTCCGAGTCAGCCCCAGCATTTT. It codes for CASSLIPSQPQHF.

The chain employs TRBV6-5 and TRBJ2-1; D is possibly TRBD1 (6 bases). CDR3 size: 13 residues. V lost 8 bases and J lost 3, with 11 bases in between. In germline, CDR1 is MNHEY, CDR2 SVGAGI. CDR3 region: CASRLDSYNEQFF. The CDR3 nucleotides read TGTGCCAGCCGATTGGACAGCTACAATGAGCAGTTCTTC.

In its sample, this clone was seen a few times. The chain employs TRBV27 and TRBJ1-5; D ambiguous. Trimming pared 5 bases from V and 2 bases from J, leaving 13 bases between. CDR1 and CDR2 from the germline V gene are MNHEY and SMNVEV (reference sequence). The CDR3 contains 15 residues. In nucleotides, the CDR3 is TGTGCCAGCAGTCTCCGGTCCTTGGGCAATCAGCCCCAGCATTTT. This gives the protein CASSLRSLGNQPQHF.

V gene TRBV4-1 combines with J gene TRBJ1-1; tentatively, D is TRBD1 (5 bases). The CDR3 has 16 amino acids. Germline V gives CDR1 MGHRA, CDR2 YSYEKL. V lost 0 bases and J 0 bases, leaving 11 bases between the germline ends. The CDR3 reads CASSQDGGLVNTEAFF. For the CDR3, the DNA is TGCGCCAGCAGCCAAGATGGGGGGTTAGTGAACACTGAAGCTTTCTTT.

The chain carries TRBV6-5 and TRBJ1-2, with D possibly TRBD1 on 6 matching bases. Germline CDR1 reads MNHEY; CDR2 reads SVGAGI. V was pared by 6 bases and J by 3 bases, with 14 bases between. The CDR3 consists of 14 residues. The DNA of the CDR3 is TGTGCCAGCAGGACGGTAGCAGGGGACTATGGCTACACCTTC. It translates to CASRTVAGDYGYTF.

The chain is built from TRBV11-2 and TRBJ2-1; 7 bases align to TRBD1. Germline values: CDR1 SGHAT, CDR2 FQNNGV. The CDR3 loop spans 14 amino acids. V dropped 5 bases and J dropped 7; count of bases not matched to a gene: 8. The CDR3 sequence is CASSETGRRNEQFF. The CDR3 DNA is TGTGCCAGCAGCGAGACAGGGCGAAGGAATGAGCAGTTCTTC.

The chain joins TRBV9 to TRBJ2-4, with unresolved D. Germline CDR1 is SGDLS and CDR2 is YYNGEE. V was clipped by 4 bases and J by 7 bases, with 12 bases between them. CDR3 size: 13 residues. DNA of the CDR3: TGTGCCAGCAGCCCCCCCCGGGCCAACATTCAGTACTTC. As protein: CASSPPRANIQYF.

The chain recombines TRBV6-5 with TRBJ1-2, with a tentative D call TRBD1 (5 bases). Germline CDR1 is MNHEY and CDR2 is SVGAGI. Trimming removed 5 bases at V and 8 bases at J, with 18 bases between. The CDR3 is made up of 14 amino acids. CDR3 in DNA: TGTGCCAGCAGTCTACTAGGGGAAGGAGGCGGCTACACCTTC. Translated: CASSLLGEGGGYTF.